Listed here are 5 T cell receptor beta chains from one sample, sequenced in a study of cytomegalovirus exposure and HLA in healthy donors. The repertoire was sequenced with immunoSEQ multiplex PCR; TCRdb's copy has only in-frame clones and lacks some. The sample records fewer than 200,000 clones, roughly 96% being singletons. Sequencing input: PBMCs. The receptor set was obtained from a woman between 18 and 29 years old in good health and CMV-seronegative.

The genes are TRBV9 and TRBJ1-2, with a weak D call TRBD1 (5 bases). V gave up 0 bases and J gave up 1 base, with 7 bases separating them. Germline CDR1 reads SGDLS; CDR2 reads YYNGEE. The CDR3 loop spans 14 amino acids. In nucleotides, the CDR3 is TGTGCCAGCAGCGTAGGGGGCAGTAACTATGGCTACACCTTC. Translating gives CASSVGGSNYGYTF.

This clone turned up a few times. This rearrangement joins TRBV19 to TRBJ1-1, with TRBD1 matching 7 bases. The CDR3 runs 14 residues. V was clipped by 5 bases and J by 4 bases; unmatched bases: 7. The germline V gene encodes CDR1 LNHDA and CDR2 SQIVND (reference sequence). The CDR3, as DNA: TGTGCCAGTAGTGTGATAGACAGGGCCACTGAAGCTTTCTTT. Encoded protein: CASSVIDRATEAFF.

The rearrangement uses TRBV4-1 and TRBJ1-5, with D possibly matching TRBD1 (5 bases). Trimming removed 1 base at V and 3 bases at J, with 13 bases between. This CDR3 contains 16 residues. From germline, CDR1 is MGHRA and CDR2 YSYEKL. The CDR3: CASSQAGTGNNQPQHF. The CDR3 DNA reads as TGCGCCAGCAGCCAAGCTGGGACTGGGAACAATCAGCCCCAGCATTTT.

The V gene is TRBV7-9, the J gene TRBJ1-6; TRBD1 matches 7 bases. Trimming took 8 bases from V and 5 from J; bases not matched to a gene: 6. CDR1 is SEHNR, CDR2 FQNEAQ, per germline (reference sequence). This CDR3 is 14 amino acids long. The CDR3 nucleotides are TGTGCCAGCGCAGAGCAGGGGGATAATTCACCCCTCCACTTT. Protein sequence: CASAEQGDNSPLHF.

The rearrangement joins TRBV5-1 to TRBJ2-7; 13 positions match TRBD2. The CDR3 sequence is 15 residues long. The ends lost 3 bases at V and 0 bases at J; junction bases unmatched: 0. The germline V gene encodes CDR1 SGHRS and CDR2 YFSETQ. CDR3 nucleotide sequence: TGCGCCAGCAGCTGGACTAGCGGGGGCTCCTACGAGCAGTACTTC. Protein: CASSWTSGGSYEQYF.